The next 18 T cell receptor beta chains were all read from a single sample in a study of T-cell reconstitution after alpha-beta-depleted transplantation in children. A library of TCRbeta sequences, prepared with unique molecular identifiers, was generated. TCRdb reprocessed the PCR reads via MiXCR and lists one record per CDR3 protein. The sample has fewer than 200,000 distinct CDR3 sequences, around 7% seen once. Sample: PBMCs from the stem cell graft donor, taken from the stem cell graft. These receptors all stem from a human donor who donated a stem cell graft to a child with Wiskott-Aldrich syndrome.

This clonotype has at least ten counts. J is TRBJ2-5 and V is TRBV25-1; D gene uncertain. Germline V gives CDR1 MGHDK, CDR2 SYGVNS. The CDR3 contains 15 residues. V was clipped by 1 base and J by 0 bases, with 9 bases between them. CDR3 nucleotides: TGTGCCAGCAGTGAATCCCGACCTTACCAAGAGACCCAGTACTTC. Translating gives CASSESRPYQETQYF.

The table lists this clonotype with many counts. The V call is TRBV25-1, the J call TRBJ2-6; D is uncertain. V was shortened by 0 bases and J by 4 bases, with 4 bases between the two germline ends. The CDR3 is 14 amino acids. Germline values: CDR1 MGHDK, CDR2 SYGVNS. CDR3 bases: TGTGCCAGCAGTGAATATAGAGGGGCCAACGTCCTGACTTTC. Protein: CASSEYRGANVLTF.

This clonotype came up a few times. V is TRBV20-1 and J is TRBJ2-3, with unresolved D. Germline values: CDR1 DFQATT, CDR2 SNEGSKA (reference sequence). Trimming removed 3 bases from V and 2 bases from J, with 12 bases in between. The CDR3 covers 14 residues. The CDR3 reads CSASGPGYTDTQYF. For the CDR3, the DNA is TGCAGTGCTAGCGGGCCGGGCTACACAGATACGCAGTATTTT.

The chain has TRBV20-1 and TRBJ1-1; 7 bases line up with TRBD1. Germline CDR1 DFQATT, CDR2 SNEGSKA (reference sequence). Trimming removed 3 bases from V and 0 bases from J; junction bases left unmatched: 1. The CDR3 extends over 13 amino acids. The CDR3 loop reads CSARGQLNTEAFF. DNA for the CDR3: TGCAGTGCTAGGGGACAGTTGAACACTGAAGCTTTCTTT.

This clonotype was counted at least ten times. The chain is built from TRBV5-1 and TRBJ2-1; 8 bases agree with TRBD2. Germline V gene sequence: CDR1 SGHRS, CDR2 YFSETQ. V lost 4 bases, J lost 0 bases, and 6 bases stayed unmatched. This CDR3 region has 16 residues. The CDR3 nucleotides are TGCGCCAGCAGCCAGACTAGCGCCAGCTCCTACAATGAGCAGTTCTTC. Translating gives CASSQTSASSYNEQFF.

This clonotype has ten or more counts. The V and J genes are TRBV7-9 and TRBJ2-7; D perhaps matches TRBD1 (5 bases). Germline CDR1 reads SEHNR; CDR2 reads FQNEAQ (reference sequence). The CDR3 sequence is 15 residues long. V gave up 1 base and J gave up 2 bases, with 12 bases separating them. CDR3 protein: CASSLGQSGTYEQYF. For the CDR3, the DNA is TGTGCCAGCAGCTTAGGACAGAGTGGGACCTACGAGCAGTACTTC.

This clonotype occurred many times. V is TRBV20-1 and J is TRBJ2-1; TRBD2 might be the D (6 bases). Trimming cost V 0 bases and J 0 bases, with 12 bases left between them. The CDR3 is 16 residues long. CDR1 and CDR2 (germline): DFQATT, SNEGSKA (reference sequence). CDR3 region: CSARDWFGSSYNEQFF. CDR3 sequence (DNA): TGCAGTGCTAGAGATTGGTTCGGGAGCTCCTACAATGAGCAGTTCTTC.

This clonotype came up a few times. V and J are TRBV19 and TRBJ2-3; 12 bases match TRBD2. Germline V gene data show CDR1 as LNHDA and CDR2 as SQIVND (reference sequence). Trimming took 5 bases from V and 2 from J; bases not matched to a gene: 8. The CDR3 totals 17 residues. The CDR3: CASSPRTSGTYTDTQYF. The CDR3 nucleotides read TGTGCCAGTAGTCCGCGGACTAGCGGGACGTACACAGATACGCAGTATTTT.

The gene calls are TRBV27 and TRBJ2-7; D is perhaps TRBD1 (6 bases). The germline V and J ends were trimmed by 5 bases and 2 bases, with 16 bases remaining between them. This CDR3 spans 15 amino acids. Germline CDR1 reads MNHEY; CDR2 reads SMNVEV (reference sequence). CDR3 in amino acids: CASSPRQEIPYEQYF. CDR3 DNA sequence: TGTGCCAGCAGTCCCCGACAGGAGATACCCTACGAGCAGTACTTC.

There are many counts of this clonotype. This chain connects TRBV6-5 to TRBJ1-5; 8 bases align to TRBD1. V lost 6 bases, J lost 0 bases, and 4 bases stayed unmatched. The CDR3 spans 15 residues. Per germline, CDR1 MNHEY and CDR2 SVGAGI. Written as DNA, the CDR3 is TGTGCCAGCAGGCGACAGGGGAATAGCAATCAGCCCCAGCATTTT. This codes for CASRRQGNSNQPQHF.

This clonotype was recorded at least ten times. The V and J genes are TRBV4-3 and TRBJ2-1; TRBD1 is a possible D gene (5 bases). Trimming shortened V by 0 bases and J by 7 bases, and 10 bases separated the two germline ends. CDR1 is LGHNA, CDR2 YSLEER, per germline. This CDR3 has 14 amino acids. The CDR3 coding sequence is TGCGCCAGCAGCCAAGATCATAAGGGGAATGAGCAGTTCTTC. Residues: CASSQDHKGNEQFF.

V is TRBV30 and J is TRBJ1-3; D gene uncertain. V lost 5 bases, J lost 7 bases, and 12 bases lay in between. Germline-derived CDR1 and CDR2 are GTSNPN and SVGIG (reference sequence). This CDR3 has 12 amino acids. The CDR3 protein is CAWETRGNTIYF. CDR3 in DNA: TGTGCCTGGGAAACCCGCGGCAACACCATATATTTT.

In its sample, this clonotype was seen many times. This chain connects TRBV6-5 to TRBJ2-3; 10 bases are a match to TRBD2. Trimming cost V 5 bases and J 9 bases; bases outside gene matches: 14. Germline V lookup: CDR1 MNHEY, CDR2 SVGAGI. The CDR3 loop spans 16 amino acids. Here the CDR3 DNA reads TGTGCCAGCAGTCGTCCCCAGGTAGCGGGGGGCCGGACGCAGTATTTT. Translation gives CASSRPQVAGGRTQYF.

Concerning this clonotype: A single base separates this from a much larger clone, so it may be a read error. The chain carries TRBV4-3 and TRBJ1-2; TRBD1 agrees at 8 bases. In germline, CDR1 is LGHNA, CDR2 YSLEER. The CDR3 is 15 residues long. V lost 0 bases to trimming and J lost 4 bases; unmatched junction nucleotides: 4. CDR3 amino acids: CASSQEQGEAYGYTF. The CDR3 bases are TGCGCCAGCAGCCAAGAACAGGGGGAGGCCTATGGCTACACCTTC.

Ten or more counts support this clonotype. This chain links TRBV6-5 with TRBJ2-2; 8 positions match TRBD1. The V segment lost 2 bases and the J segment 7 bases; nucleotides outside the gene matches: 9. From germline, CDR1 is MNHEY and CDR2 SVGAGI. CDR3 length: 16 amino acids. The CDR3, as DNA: TGTGCCAGCAGTTACCAGGGGACAGGTGTATTCGGGGAGCTGTTTTTT. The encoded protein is CASSYQGTGVFGELFF.

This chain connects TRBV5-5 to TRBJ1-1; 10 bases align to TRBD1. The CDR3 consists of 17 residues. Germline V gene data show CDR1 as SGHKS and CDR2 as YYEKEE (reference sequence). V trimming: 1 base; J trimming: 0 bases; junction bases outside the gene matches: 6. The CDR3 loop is CASSLWIGTGVNTEAFF. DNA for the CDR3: TGTGCCAGCAGCTTGTGGATTGGGACAGGGGTGAACACTGAAGCTTTCTTT.

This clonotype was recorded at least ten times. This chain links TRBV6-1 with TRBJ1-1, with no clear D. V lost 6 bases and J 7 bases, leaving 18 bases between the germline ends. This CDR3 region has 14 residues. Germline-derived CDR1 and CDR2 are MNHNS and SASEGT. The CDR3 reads CASRLSALLGEAFF. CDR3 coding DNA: TGTGCCAGCAGACTAAGTGCTCTGTTGGGTGAAGCTTTCTTT.

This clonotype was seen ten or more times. DNA for the CDR3: TGCGCCAGCAGCCGAACTCAAAGGGACAGCTCCTACGAGCAGTACTTC. Its protein is CASSRTQRDSSYEQYF. The V call is TRBV5-1, the J call TRBJ2-7, with 7 bases aligning to TRBD1. The ends lost 4 bases at V and 0 bases at J; junction bases unmatched: 10. The CDR3 runs to 16 residues. CDR1 and CDR2 (germline): SGHRS, YFSETQ.